The text below deals with one TCR beta chain. Per the study methods: From reference gene primer amplification, estimates of nucleated cell counts were derived. The data were produced by immunoSEQ multiplex PCR, yet TCRdb's version contains in-frame clones alone and is incomplete. The DNA gave D and trimming, while V, J and clone size come from that table. In the table there are some 200,000 clones, 70% to 90% of which are singletons. These data are taken from a study of blood T cell repertoires in COVID-19. Whole-study context: There were acute and convalescent COVID-19 samples, and they came from the United States, Italy and Spain. PBMCs, B-cell-depleted T cells, or T cells provided the cDNA or gDNA that made up the material.

Sequenced: peripheral blood. The source is a man aged 45-60 years with acute or convalescent COVID-19.

The CDR3 DNA sequence: TGTGCCAGCAGCTTAGATCAGGGCACAGATACGCAGTATTTT. Its protein product is CASSLDQGTDTQYF. The rearrangement uses TRBV11-2 and TRBJ2-3; no clear D gene. CDR1 and CDR2 from the germline V gene are SGHAT and FQNNGV. The germline V and J ends were trimmed by 0 bases and 1 base, with 5 bases remaining between them. The CDR3 is made up of 14 amino acids. The variable domain in full, completed from reference TRBV11-2 and TRBJ2-3, reads EAGVAQSPRYKIIEKRQSVAFWCNPISGHATLYWYQQILGQGPKLLIQFQNNGVVDDSQLPKDRFSAERLKGVDSTLKIQPAKLEDSAVYLCASSLDQGTDTQYFGPGTRLTVL.